The 20 T cell receptor beta chains given below trace back to one sample, sequenced in a study of CD8+CD57+ T cells in acquired aplastic anemia. Individuals selected for sequencing had exhibited CD8+CD57+ cell expansion on flow cytometry. Profiling of TCR beta VDJ combinations and CDR3 sequences used genomic DNA as template. MiXCR, run by TCRdb on the reads, gives a single entry per CDR3 protein. The repertoire holds roughly 93,000 distinct CDR3 sequences, around 70% seen once, with around three fifths in the top ten. Sequencing was performed on sorted CD4+, CD8+, or CD8+CD57+ T cells (not recorded which) from PBMCs. The receptors shown here come from a human donor with aplastic anemia.

The chain carries TRBV29-1 and TRBJ1-1; TRBD1 might be the D (6 bases). In germline, CDR1 is SQVTM, CDR2 ANQGSEA. Trimming stripped 8 bases from V and 0 bases from J, with 13 bases between. This CDR3 region has 13 residues. The CDR3 protein is CSSQDSMNTEAFF. The CDR3 coding sequence is TGCAGCTCTCAGGACAGCATGAACACTGAAGCTTTCTTT. The complete variable domain, with remaining parts taken from reference TRBV29-1 and TRBJ1-1, reads SAVISQKPSRDICQRGTSLTIQCQVDSQVTMMFWYRQQPGQSLTLIATANQGSEATYESGFVIDKFPISRPNLTFSTLTVSNMSPEDSSIYLCSSQDSMNTEAFFGQGTRLTVV.

Only a few counts were recorded for this clonotype. This sequence joins TRBV29-1 and TRBJ2-7, with TRBD2 matching 7 bases. This CDR3 is built from 14 residues. V shed 3 bases and J 3 bases; nucleotides not matched to a gene: 8. Looked up from germline, CDR1 is SQVTM and CDR2 is ANQGSEA. Written as DNA, the CDR3 is TGCAGCGTTGAGGGGCTAGCGGCGAGCTACGAGCAGTACTTC. Its translation: CSVEGLAASYEQYF.

The V and J genes are TRBV19 and TRBJ1-2; possible D gene TRBD1, 6 bases. The CDR3 runs to 13 residues. V lost 5 bases and J lost 4, with 11 bases in between. Per the germline V gene, CDR1 is LNHDA and CDR2 is SQIVND (reference sequence). DNA of the CDR3: TGTGCCAGTAGTTTCACAGGGACCTATGGCTACACCTTC. Its protein is CASSFTGTYGYTF.

The table lists this clonotype with many counts. This rearrangement joins TRBV11-2 to TRBJ1-2, with D unclear. V gave up 0 bases and J gave up 7 bases, with 9 bases separating them. CDR3 length: 13 residues. The germline V gene encodes CDR1 SGHAT and CDR2 FQNNGV. For the CDR3, the DNA is TGTGCCAGCAGCTTAGAGGGTTATATTGGCTACACCTTC. Protein product: CASSLEGYIGYTF.

J is TRBJ2-2 and V is TRBV12-3 or TRBV12-4; 12 nucleotides match TRBD2. V was clipped by 3 bases and J by 5 bases; unmatched bases: 4. CDR3 length: 16 amino acids. CDR3 in DNA: TGTGCCAGCAGTTTCTTGACTAGCGGGGGAACCGGGGAGCTGTTTTTT. Translating gives CASSFLTSGGTGELFF.

The gene calls are TRBV20-1 and TRBJ1-2; D not certain. Trimming cost V 3 bases and J 4 bases, with 21 bases left between them. Germline V lookup: CDR1 DFQATT, CDR2 SNEGSKA (reference sequence). The CDR3 consists of 16 residues. CDR3 residues: CSARVLRGQLTYGYTF. DNA of the CDR3: TGCAGTGCTAGGGTTCTGAGAGGCCAGCTAACCTATGGCTACACCTTC.

V is TRBV20-1 and J is TRBJ1-2, with 9 bases fitting TRBD1. From germline, CDR1 is DFQATT and CDR2 SNEGSKA (reference sequence). CDR3 length equals 14 residues. Unmatched junction bases numbered 8, after V lost 5 bases and J lost 4 bases. CDR3 nucleotides: TGCAGTGCTGGGCGGGACAGGGTAAGCTATGGCTACACCTTC. As protein: CSAGRDRVSYGYTF.

This clonotype was detected only once. The rearrangement links TRBV10-3 to TRBJ2-7, with TRBD2 matching over 11 bases. Trimming removed 8 bases from V and 6 bases from J; junction bases left unmatched: 9. Germline V lookup: CDR1 ENHRY, CDR2 SYGVKD. The CDR3 runs to 14 residues. The CDR3 bases are TGTGCCATCCGACTCGGGACTAGCGGCGGCGAGCAGTACTTC. This codes for CAIRLGTSGGEQYF.

The chain uses TRBV20-1 and TRBJ2-2; 8 bases are shared with TRBD2. The CDR3 consists of 15 residues. Germline loops: CDR1 DFQATT, CDR2 SNEGSKA (reference sequence). Trimming removed 6 bases from V and 5 bases from J; junction bases left unmatched: 11. In DNA, the CDR3 is TGCAGTGCAACTAGGTCGCTAGCGGGTACCGGGGAGCTGTTTTTT. The encoded protein is CSATRSLAGTGELFF.

This chain links TRBV29-1 with TRBJ1-2, with a weak D call TRBD1 (5 bases). The CDR3 runs 12 residues. Germline V CDR1 and CDR2: SQVTM, ANQGSEA. Trimming removed 6 bases from V and 2 bases from J, with 10 bases in between. CDR3 sequence reads: CSVRQLNYGYTF. The CDR3 DNA reads TGCAGCGTACGACAGTTAAACTATGGCTACACCTTC.

This chain links TRBV20-1 with TRBJ2-7; a possible D gene is TRBD1 (5 bases). Germline loops: CDR1 DFQATT, CDR2 SNEGSKA (reference sequence). With 3 bases removed from V and 3 bases from J, the gap between germline ends came to 9 bases. The CDR3 spans 12 residues. The CDR3 loop is CSASRGSYEQYF. The DNA for the CDR3 is TGCAGTGCTAGTAGGGGTAGCTACGAGCAGTACTTC.

This clonotype appeared a single time. The J gene is TRBJ2-4, the V gene TRBV7-9; no firm D call. This CDR3 spans 11 amino acids. Germline loops: CDR1 SEHNR, CDR2 FQNEAQ (reference sequence). V lost 1 base, J lost 10 bases, and 5 bases lay in between. The CDR3 DNA is TGTGCCAGCAGCTTAGGGTGGATTCAGTACTTC. Its protein product is CASSLGWIQYF. The whole variable domain, filled in from reference TRBV7-9 and TRBJ2-4, reads DTGVSQNPRHKITKRGQNVTFRCDPISEHNRLYWYRQTLGQGPEFLTYFQNEAQLEKSRLLSDRFSAERPKGSFSTLEIQRTEQGDSAMYLCASSLGWIQYFGAGTRLSVL.

This clonotype has a count of ten or more. This chain connects TRBV6-1 to TRBJ1-4; D is undetermined. The CDR3 is made up of 12 amino acids. V was pared by 2 bases and J by 5 bases, with 3 bases between. Germline V CDR1 and CDR2: MNHNS, SASEGT. This CDR3 reads CASSEQNEKLFF. The CDR3 DNA reads TGTGCCAGCAGTGAACAAAATGAAAAACTGTTTTTT.

The chain carries TRBV20-1 and TRBJ2-5, with 11 positions matching TRBD2. Trimming removed 0 bases from V and 2 bases from J; junction bases left unmatched: 5. CDR1 is DFQATT and CDR2 is SNEGSKA in the germline V gene (reference sequence). The CDR3 consists of 16 residues. The CDR3 sequence: CSARDRLAGYQETQYF. In DNA, the CDR3 is TGCAGTGCTAGAGATCGACTAGCGGGGTATCAAGAGACCCAGTACTTC.

This clonotype showed up just once. This sequence joins TRBV11-2 and TRBJ1-2; tentatively, D is TRBD1 (5 bases). V was shortened by 5 bases and J by 0 bases, with 16 bases between the two germline ends. The CDR3 has 16 residues. Looked up from germline, CDR1 is SGHAT and CDR2 is FQNNGV. CDR3 sequence reads: CASSKSSGTANYGYTF. The DNA for the CDR3 is TGTGCCAGCAGCAAAAGTAGCGGGACGGCTAACTATGGCTACACCTTC.

This clonotype was seen only once. The chain is built from TRBV19 and TRBJ2-7; 7 nucleotides agree with TRBD2. V lost 6 bases and J lost 2; bases outside the gene matches: 10. CDR3 length: 15 amino acids. Germline-derived CDR1 and CDR2 are LNHDA and SQIVND (reference sequence). In DNA, the CDR3 is TGTGCCAGTAGGGCATATGGACTAGATCCCTACGAGCAGTACTTC. Encoded protein: CASRAYGLDPYEQYF.

V usage is TRBV28 and J usage is TRBJ2-7, with D perhaps matching TRBD1 or TRBD2 (6 bases each). This CDR3 has 15 amino acids. Germline lookup yields CDR1 MDHEN and CDR2 SYDVKM. The V end was cut by 6 bases, the J end by 0 bases, with 15 bases between. The CDR3 region has the DNA TGTGCCAGCAGATACCGGAGGGGGGCCTCCTACGAGCAGTACTTC. Translating gives CASRYRRGASYEQYF.

The CDR3 DNA is TGTGCCAGCAGTGGAAACACAGATACGCAGTATTTT. It codes for CASSGNTDTQYF. The rearrangement joins TRBV2 to TRBJ2-3, with D unresolved. Between the trimmed V and J ends, which lost 4 bases and 2 bases, there was a span of 4 bases. The CDR3 is made up of 12 amino acids. In germline, CDR1 is SNHLY, CDR2 FYNNEI.

This clonotype was picked up a small number of times. The V gene is TRBV10-3, the J gene TRBJ2-7; D is ambiguous. The germline CDR1 and CDR2 sequences are ENHRY and SYGVKD. Between the trimmed V and J ends, which lost 2 bases and 0 bases, there was a span of 5 bases. The CDR3 sequence is 13 residues long. This CDR3 is CAISEGLSYEQYF. CDR3 DNA: TGTGCCATCAGTGAGGGCCTCTCCTACGAGCAGTACTTC.

This chain links TRBV7-9 with TRBJ2-7; maybe TRBD2 (6 bases). Trimming shortened V by 4 bases and J by 0 bases, and 10 bases separated the two germline ends. Germline V gene data show CDR1 as SEHNR and CDR2 as FQNEAQ (reference sequence). The CDR3 runs 14 residues. CDR3 in amino acids: CASSSSASSYEQYF. CDR3 bases: TGTGCCAGCAGCTCTAGCGCCAGCTCCTACGAGCAGTACTTC. The full variable domain, rest sourced from reference TRBV7-9 and TRBJ2-7, is DTGVSQNPRHKITKRGQNVTFRCDPISEHNRLYWYRQTLGQGPEFLTYFQNEAQLEKSRLLSDRFSAERPKGSFSTLEIQRTEQGDSAMYLCASSSSASSYEQYFGPGTRLTVT.